This T cell receptor beta chain emerged from a study of T cell changes during pregnancy in multiple sclerosis. The table came from immunoSEQ multiplex PCR; TCRdb's copy has only in-frame clones and leaves some out. The sample has some 67,000 clones; about 91% are singletons. With 4 bases clipped from V and 6 bases from J, the junction kept 5 bases outside the gene matches. Germline CDR1 is SGHTA and CDR2 is FQGNSA. This CDR3 has 13 amino acids. This clone was observed a handful of times. V usage is TRBV7-2 and J usage is TRBJ1-1; 7 bases are a match to TRBD1. Here the sequenced sample was peripheral blood, taken in the first trimester of pregnancy. The TCR originated in a female donor with multiple sclerosis, enrolled in a pregnancy study. This CDR3 is CASSSDRVSEAFF. The CDR3 DNA follows: TGTGCCAGCAGCTCTGACAGGGTCTCTGAAGCTTTCTTT.